These T cell receptor beta chains were read from a single sample in a study of a mutant IDH1 vaccine in newly diagnosed glioma. Using immunoSEQ multiplex PCR, the repertoire was profiled, and TCRdb retains in-frame clones only, with some absent. The table includes approximately 50,000 clones, roughly four fifths detected once. The antigens for these receptors are not known. Material: PBMCs, obtained from a glioma patient whose treatment included an IDH1 peptide vaccine. These receptors all stem from a woman aged 45 to 65 with glioma. Each CDR3 is given with its conserved first and last residue. The order of the fields is D gene, V gene, J gene, clone size, CDR3 DNA, CDR3 protein. A D gene is named only where the DNA matches it firmly. Size is omitted from some rows. Given values are once, few, many or a class for expanded clones.

>.|TRBV19|TRBJ2-1|once
TGTGCCAGTAGTATGGCCGCGTACAATGAGCAGTTCTTC
CASSMAAYNEQFF
>.|TRBV2|TRBJ1-1|.
TGTGCCAGCATGGGAGGGGGTCTTGAAGCTTTCTTT
CASMGGGLEAFF
>TRBD2|TRBV10-3|TRBJ2-7|.
TGTGCCACCCATACCGGCCTGGGACTAGCGGGGGACGAGCAGTACTTC
CATHTGLGLAGDEQYF
>.|TRBV2|TRBJ2-1|.
TGTGCCAGCAGTGCCCGGACAGTCTCCTACAATGAGCAGTTCTTC
CASSARTVSYNEQFF
>.|TRBV23-1|TRBJ1-1|.
TGCGCCAGAATCACAGGCGAACTAAACACTGAAGCTTTCTTT
CARITGELNTEAFF
>.|TRBV11-3|TRBJ2-5|.
TGTGCCAGCAGCTTGACCAAGCTTAGGGGTGGCCAAGAGACCCAGTACTTC
CASSLTKLRGGQETQYF
>.|TRBV29-1|TRBJ1-1|.
TGCAGCGTTTCCCCCACAGGTGGCGAAGCTTTCTTT
CSVSPTGGEAFF
>TRBD1|TRBV9|TRBJ2-7|.
TGTGCCAGCAGCGTAGGGACAGGAGGCCACGAGCAGTACTTC
CASSVGTGGHEQYF
>TRBD2|TRBV7-3|TRBJ2-7|.
TGTGCCAGCAGCCGACCCGCCTCGGGGGGAATCTACGAGCAGTACTTC
CASSRPASGGIYEQYF
>.|TRBV13|TRBJ1-2|.
TGTGCCAGCAGCGTCACTGTCCGTGGCTACACCTTC
CASSVTVRGYTF
>.|TRBV6-1|TRBJ1-2|.
TGTGCCAGCAGCCAGACGGAGATCTATGGCTACACCTTC
CASSQTEIYGYTF
>.|TRBV7-6|TRBJ2-3|.
TGTGCCAGCAGTTCTAGTGGGGGCACAGATACGCAGTATTTT
CASSSSGGTDTQYF
>.|TRBV15|TRBJ1-4|.
TGTGCCACCAGCAGAGATTGGGGGGACACCTCTAATGAAAAACTGTTTTTT
CATSRDWGDTSNEKLFF
>.|TRBV11-2|TRBJ1-1|.
TGTGCCAGCAGCTTTGGAGACAGGAGCTCTATGAACACTGAAGCTTTCTTT
CASSFGDRSSMNTEAFF
>TRBD2|TRBV19|TRBJ2-5|.
TGTGCCAGTAGTAAAGGACTAGCGAGGCAAGAGACCCAGTACTTC
CASSKGLARQETQYF
>.|TRBV5-1|TRBJ2-3|.
TGCGCCAGCAGCTCCGTACCCACAGATACGCAGTATTTT
CASSSVPTDTQYF
>.|TRBV9|TRBJ1-1|.
TGTGCCAGCAGCGTAGGACCCGGGCAAATGAACACTGAAGCTTTCTTT
CASSVGPGQMNTEAFF
>.|TRBV5-4|TRBJ2-5|.
TGTGCCAGCAGCTTGGCGGGGGTAACAGAGACCCAGTACTTC
CASSLAGVTETQYF
>.|TRBV4-1|TRBJ1-5|few
TGCGCCAGCAGCCAAGGACGGGGAACCGCTCAGCCCCAGCATTTT
CASSQGRGTAQPQHF
>.|TRBV29-1|TRBJ2-5|few
TGCAGCGCCGCCGGAGGGGGGAATCGAGAAGAGACCCAGTACTTC
CSAAGGGNREETQYF
>.|TRBV5-1|TRBJ1-1|.
TGCGCCAGCAGCTTGGACGCAGGGATGAACACTGAAGCTTTCTTT
CASSLDAGMNTEAFF
>TRBD1|TRBV9|TRBJ1-3|.
TGTGCCAGCAGCGTAGGGTTGAGACAGGGGCGCGACTCTGGAAACACCATATATTTT
CASSVGLRQGRDSGNTIYF
>TRBD1|TRBV2|TRBJ2-7|.
TGTGCCAGCAGTGAAGGGACAGGGGAAGCCGAGCAGTACTTC
CASSEGTGEAEQYF
>.|TRBV15|TRBJ2-7|.
TGTGCCACCAGCAGAGATTTGGGCTACGAGCAGTACTTC
CATSRDLGYEQYF
>TRBD1|TRBV9|TRBJ1-4|.
TGTGCCAGCAGCGTAGCGGGACAGGGGCATGAAAAACTGTTTTTT
CASSVAGQGHEKLFF
>TRBD1|TRBV6-6|TRBJ1-1|.
TGTGCCAGCACCTTGGGACAGGGGATTTCCACTGAAGCTTTCTTT
CASTLGQGISTEAFF
>.|TRBV27|TRBJ2-7|once
TGTGCCAGCAGTCCATGGTCGACCTACGAGCAGTACTTC
CASSPWSTYEQYF
>TRBD1|TRBV14|TRBJ1-6|.
TGTGCCAGCGCAACAGGGGGAGTCTCACCCCTCCACTTT
CASATGGVSPLHF
>.|TRBV18|TRBJ1-1|.
TGTGCCAGCTCACCATATGTGGGGGGAGGTACCACTGAAGCTTTCTTT
CASSPYVGGGTTEAFF